Below, 14 T cell receptor beta chains from the same sample are listed, as sequenced in a study of shared clonotypes between healthy human individuals. Method: immunoSEQ multiplex PCR; TCRdb's copy keeps in-frame clones and lacks some. The table lists over 950,000 clones, approximately 75% of them singletons. Sequencing was carried out using memory CD4+ T cells from PBMCs. The subset: CD45RA-negative fraction. The receptors were gathered from a man between 18 and 29 years old in good health. Some clones in this sample may be carry-over from other donors' samples.

The chain carries TRBV18 and TRBJ2-1, with TRBD1 identical over 7 bases. The CDR3 is 14 residues long. J gave up 2 bases and V 3 bases, and 1 base lay outside the gene matches. The V gene's germline CDR1 is KGHSH and CDR2 LQKENI. CDR3 amino acids: CASSPGQTYNEQFF. The CDR3 coding sequence is TGTGCCAGCTCACCGGGACAGACCTACAATGAGCAGTTCTTC. Together with reference TRBV18 and TRBJ2-1, the CDR3 gives the full variable domain: NAGVMQNPRHLVRRRGQEARLRCSPMKGHSHVYWYRQLPEEGLKFMVYLQKENIIDESGMPKERFSAEFPKEGPSILRIQQVVRGDSAAYFCASSPGQTYNEQFFGPGTRLTVL.

Remarks on this clone: The conserved phenylalanine or tryptophan is not found at the CDR3 terminus, so this likely reflects a read error. For the CDR3, the DNA is TGTGCCAGCAGAGCCTTCCGCCCATTCGGGTATAATTCACCCCTCCACTTG. It translates to CASRAFRPFGYNSPLHL. The chain couples TRBV11-2 to TRBJ1-6; D is undetermined. Germline CDR1 and CDR2: SGHAT and FQNNGV. This CDR3 is 17 amino acids long. Trimming removed 6 bases from V and 4 bases from J, with 19 bases in between.

The chain's CDR3 is CASSLGGGRADNEQFF. In nucleotides, the CDR3 is TGTGCCAGCAGCTTAGGGGGCGGGAGGGCCGACAATGAGCAGTTCTTC. The V and J genes are TRBV7-9 and TRBJ2-1; 9 bases fit TRBD2. The ends lost 1 base at V and 5 bases at J; junction bases unmatched: 6. This CDR3 is 16 amino acids long. Germline V gene lookup returns CDR1 SEHNR and CDR2 FQNEAQ (reference sequence).

Concerning this clone: Its ends do not fully match the called genes, so a read error is possible. This chain connects TRBV5-1 to TRBJ2-1; D gene ambiguous. Germline V gene data show CDR1 as SGHRS and CDR2 as YFSETQ. The CDR3 runs to 14 residues. The CDR3 spells CASSFDVPPSLHVF. In DNA, the CDR3 is TGCGCCAGCAGTTTCGATGTCCCACCGTCTCTTCACGTCTTC.

The J gene is TRBJ1-5, the V gene TRBV7-9; no clear D. The CDR3 loop spans 12 amino acids. Germline V gene data show CDR1 as SEHNR and CDR2 as FQNEAQ (reference sequence). Deletions cut 5 bases from V and 6 bases from J, with 8 bases between. The CDR3 sequence: CASSPAGQPQHF. In nucleotides, the CDR3 is TGTGCCAGCAGCCCAGCGGGTCAGCCCCAGCATTTT.

V gene TRBV6-5 combines with J gene TRBJ2-7, with TRBD2 matching over 12 bases. Germline lookup yields CDR1 MNHEY and CDR2 SVGAGI. The CDR3 consists of 16 residues. V lost 0 bases to trimming and J lost 5 bases; unmatched junction nucleotides: 5. CDR3 DNA: TGTGCCAGCAGTTACTCCCGAACTAGCGGGAGGAACGAGCAGTACTTC. It translates to CASSYSRTSGRNEQYF.

The chain has TRBV2 and TRBJ2-7; 9 positions agree with TRBD2. The CDR3 has 13 amino acids. Germline V gene lookup returns CDR1 SNHLY and CDR2 FYNNEI. The V segment lost 6 bases and the J segment 5 bases; nucleotides outside the gene matches: 5. The CDR3 region has the DNA TGTGCCAGCAGCGAGGGCGGGAGGGACGAGCAGTACTTC. Translated: CASSEGGRDEQYF.

J is TRBJ2-4 and V is TRBV19, with D maybe TRBD2 (6 bases). The ends were cut back, 4 bases at V and 3 bases at J, with 22 bases in the middle. The germline V gene has CDR1 LNHDA and CDR2 SQIVND (reference sequence). This CDR3 has 18 amino acids. The CDR3, as DNA: TGTGCCAGTAGTAAATCTACCTCCCGGGCCGGGGGCAAAAACATTCAGTACTTC. This encodes CASSKSTSRAGGKNIQYF.

The chain links TRBV6-5 to TRBJ2-2; D remains unclear. Germline lookup yields CDR1 MNHEY and CDR2 SVGAGI. Trimming cost V 2 bases and J 8 bases, with 6 bases left between them. This CDR3 has 12 residues. The CDR3 protein is CASSYEWGELFF. For the CDR3, the DNA is TGTGCCAGCAGTTACGAGTGGGGGGAGCTGTTTTTT.

V usage is TRBV28 and J usage is TRBJ2-1, with D perhaps assigned TRBD1 or TRBD2 (7 bases each). Germline CDR1 reads MDHEN; CDR2 reads SYDVKM. The CDR3 has 16 amino acids. Trimming stripped 5 bases from V and 3 bases from J, with 17 bases between. CDR3 in DNA: TGTGCCAGCAGTCCTACTCAGGGGGGGTACTACAATGAGCAGTTCTTC. Its protein product is CASSPTQGGYYNEQFF.

This rearrangement joins TRBV4-1 to TRBJ1-4; D not resolved. Trimming took 1 base from V and 0 from J, leaving 6 bases between them. The CDR3 runs 15 residues. Germline values: CDR1 MGHRA, CDR2 YSYEKL. This CDR3 reads CASSQVFATNEKLFF. The CDR3 bases are TGCGCCAGCAGCCAAGTGTTCGCAACTAATGAAAAACTGTTTTTT.

The chain joins TRBV2 to TRBJ2-1; D is unclear. V gave up 10 bases and J gave up 1 base, with 14 bases separating them. Germline CDR1 reads SNHLY; CDR2 reads FYNNEI. This CDR3 region has 14 residues. This CDR3 is CAIHSSQSYNEQFF. For the CDR3, the DNA is TGTGCCATACACTCTTCCCAGTCCTACAATGAGCAGTTCTTC. Full variable domain (missing parts from reference TRBV2 and TRBJ2-1): EPEVTQTPSHQVTQMGQEVILRCVPISNHLYFYWYRQILGQKVEFLVSFYNNEISEKSEIFDDQFSVERPDGSNFTLKIRSTKLEDSAMYFCAIHSSQSYNEQFFGPGTRLTVL.

This chain joins TRBV5-6 and TRBJ2-1, with 7 bases matching TRBD2. CDR1 is SGHDT, CDR2 YYEEEE, per germline. V lost 2 bases, J lost 5 bases, and 10 bases stayed unmatched. The CDR3 loop spans 16 amino acids. The CDR3 loop reads CASSLVGGASNNEQFF. Written as DNA, the CDR3 is TGTGCCAGCAGCTTAGTGGGAGGGGCGTCTAACAATGAGCAGTTCTTC.

The chain uses TRBV6-5 and TRBJ2-5, with unresolved D. The V gene lost 1 base and the J gene lost 5 bases, with 11 bases spanning the gap. CDR3 length: 14 residues. CDR1 and CDR2 (germline): MNHEY, SVGAGI. CDR3 nucleotide sequence: TGTGCCAGCAGTTACTTCACCCCCCCGGAGACCCAGTACTTC. Translation gives CASSYFTPPETQYF.